This TCR beta chain is drawn from a study of Graves' ophthalmopathy and Graves' hyperthyroidism. Study-level results: Blood also held most thyroid clonotypes expanded above 0.001 frequency.

This clonotype was seen at least ten times. Its antigen is unidentified. Other autoimmune disease, uncontrolled infection, pregnancy and lactation led to exclusion. V shed 6 bases, J shed 3 bases, and the junction held 9 bases outside the gene matches. The germline V gene encodes CDR1 ENHRY and CDR2 SYGVKD. CDR3 length: 15 amino acids. RNA transcripts served as template for amplifying TCR beta CDR3 sequences. First-round RT-PCR employed HTBI primers, with a second-round multiplex PCR after it. One entry per CDR3 protein results from TCRdb running MiXCR on the multiplex PCR reads. Among 300,000 or so distinct CDR3 sequences listed, roughly a sixth were seen once.

Input material: peripheral blood. The genes are TRBV10-3 and TRBJ2-7; 9 bases map to TRBD1. The origin of this receptor is an adult man with Graves' ophthalmopathy. CDR3 nucleotides: TGTGCCATCAGCGGACCGGGACAGGGTATCTACGAGCAGTACTTC. Residues: CAISGPGQGIYEQYF.